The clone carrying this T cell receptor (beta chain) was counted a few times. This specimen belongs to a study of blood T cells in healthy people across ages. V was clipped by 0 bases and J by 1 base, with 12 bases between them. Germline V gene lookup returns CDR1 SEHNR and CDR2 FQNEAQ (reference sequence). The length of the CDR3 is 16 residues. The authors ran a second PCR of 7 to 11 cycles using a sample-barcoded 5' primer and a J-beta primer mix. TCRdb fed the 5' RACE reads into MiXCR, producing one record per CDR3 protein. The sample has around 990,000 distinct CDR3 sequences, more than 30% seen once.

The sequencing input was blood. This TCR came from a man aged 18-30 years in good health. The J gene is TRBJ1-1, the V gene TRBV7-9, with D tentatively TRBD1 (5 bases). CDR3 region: CASSLAPRQQNTEAFF. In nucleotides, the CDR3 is TGTGCCAGCAGCTTAGCCCCCCGACAGCAGAACACTGAAGCTTTCTTT.